This T cell receptor beta chain was identified in a study of blood T cell repertoires in COVID-19. Study-level information: Spain, Italy and the United States supplied samples that represented acute and convalescent COVID-19. PBMCs, B-cell-depleted T cells, or T cells were the source of the cDNA or gDNA that made up the material.

The V segment lost 2 bases and the J segment 6 bases; nucleotides outside the gene matches: 6. This CDR3 has 16 amino acids. Germline V gene sequence: CDR1 MDHEN, CDR2 SYDVKM. Methods used by the authors: Estimated nucleated cell counts came from reference gene primer amplification. The protocol was immunoSEQ multiplex PCR, while the TCRdb copy is restricted to in-frame clones and leaves out a portion. That table supplies the V and J calls and clone size; D and trimming were determined from the DNA. The table shows around 49,000 clones, with under 90% occurring only once. Followed longitudinally, the Seattle patients had been enrolled during active infection.

Sequenced input: peripheral blood. This chain uses TRBV28 with TRBJ1-6, with 8 bases lining up with TRBD1. The receptor was derived from a woman aged 80 or older with COVID-19, enrolled during active disease. CDR3 loop: CASSLGRGLRNSPLHF. CDR3 sequence (DNA): TGTGCCAGCAGTTTAGGCAGGGGGCTTCGTAATTCACCCCTCCACTTT.